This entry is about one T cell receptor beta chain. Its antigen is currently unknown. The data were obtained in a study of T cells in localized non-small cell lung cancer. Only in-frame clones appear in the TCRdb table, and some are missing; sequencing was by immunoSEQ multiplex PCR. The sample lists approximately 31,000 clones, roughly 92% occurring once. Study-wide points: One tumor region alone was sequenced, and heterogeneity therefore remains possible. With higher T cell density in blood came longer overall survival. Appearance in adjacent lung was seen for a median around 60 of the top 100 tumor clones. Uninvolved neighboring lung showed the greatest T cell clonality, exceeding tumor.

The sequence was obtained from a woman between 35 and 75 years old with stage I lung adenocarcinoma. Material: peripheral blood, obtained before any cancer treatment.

The CDR3 DNA reads TGTGCCAGCTCGTCTCTACTGGGGTTAGCCAAAAACATTCAGTACTTC. This translates into CASSSLLGLAKNIQYF. The rearrangement uses TRBV18 and TRBJ2-4; unclear D gene. The CDR3 runs to 16 residues. V lost 6 bases, J lost 0 bases, and 15 bases lay in between. CDR1 and CDR2 from the germline V gene are KGHSH and LQKENI.